Following are 5 T cell receptor beta chains from one sample sequenced in a study of early T cells in non-severe SARS-CoV-2 infection. TCRdb re-called the 5' RACE reads through MiXCR, storing one row per CDR3 protein. The repertoire holds approximately 77,000 distinct CDR3 sequences, with 15% to 17% as singletons. Sequences were obtained from whole blood. The receptors derive from an adult who was a healthcare worker with PCR-confirmed SARS-CoV-2 infection or an uninfected control (not recorded which).

Comment on this clonotype: Being one base from a much bigger clone, this may be a read error. This chain joins TRBV27 and TRBJ2-1; D may be TRBD1 or TRBD2 (6 bases each). The germline CDR1 and CDR2 sequences are MNHEY and SMNVEV (reference sequence). The CDR3 is made up of 15 amino acids. The CDR3 reads CVSSFLGGGYNEQFF. The CDR3 DNA sequence: TGTGTCAGCAGTTTCCTAGGAGGGGGATACAATGAGCAGTTCTTC.

Ten or more counts support this clonotype. V is TRBV18 and J is TRBJ2-1; 10 bases match TRBD2. Unmatched junction bases numbered 11, after V lost 5 bases and J lost 7 bases. This CDR3 has 16 amino acids. Per the germline V gene, CDR1 is KGHSH and CDR2 is LQKENI. The CDR3 DNA is TGTGCCAGCTCAAAACAAAGCGGGAGGGGATGGAATGAGCAGTTCTTC. Residues: CASSKQSGRGWNEQFF.

Only a few counts were recorded for this clonotype. V gene TRBV6-1 combines with J gene TRBJ2-1; D unclear. In germline, CDR1 is MNHNS, CDR2 SASEGT. The CDR3 has 13 residues. V was cut by 1 base and J by 10 bases, with 11 bases left in between. Here the CDR3 reads CASSEGWAREQFF. The CDR3 DNA reads TGTGCCAGCAGTGAAGGGTGGGCGAGGGAGCAGTTCTTC.

V usage is TRBV11-1 and J usage is TRBJ2-5; unclear D gene. The CDR3 is made up of 12 amino acids. V was clipped by 4 bases and J by 4 bases, with 7 bases between them. From germline, CDR1 is SGHAT and CDR2 FQDESV (reference sequence). The CDR3 DNA sequence: TGTGCCAGCAGCTACTCCTTAGAGACCCAGTACTTC. Encoded protein: CASSYSLETQYF.

This clonotype was seen only a few times. The rearrangement uses TRBV4-1 and TRBJ1-2, with 7 positions matching TRBD1. Trimming removed 3 bases from V and 2 bases from J; junction bases left unmatched: 15. Germline V gene lookup returns CDR1 MGHRA and CDR2 YSYEKL. The CDR3 is 18 residues long. CDR3 amino acids: CASSQFRVTGALNYGYTF. Written as DNA, the CDR3 is TGCGCCAGCAGCCAGTTCCGGGTTACAGGGGCGTTAAACTATGGCTACACCTTC.